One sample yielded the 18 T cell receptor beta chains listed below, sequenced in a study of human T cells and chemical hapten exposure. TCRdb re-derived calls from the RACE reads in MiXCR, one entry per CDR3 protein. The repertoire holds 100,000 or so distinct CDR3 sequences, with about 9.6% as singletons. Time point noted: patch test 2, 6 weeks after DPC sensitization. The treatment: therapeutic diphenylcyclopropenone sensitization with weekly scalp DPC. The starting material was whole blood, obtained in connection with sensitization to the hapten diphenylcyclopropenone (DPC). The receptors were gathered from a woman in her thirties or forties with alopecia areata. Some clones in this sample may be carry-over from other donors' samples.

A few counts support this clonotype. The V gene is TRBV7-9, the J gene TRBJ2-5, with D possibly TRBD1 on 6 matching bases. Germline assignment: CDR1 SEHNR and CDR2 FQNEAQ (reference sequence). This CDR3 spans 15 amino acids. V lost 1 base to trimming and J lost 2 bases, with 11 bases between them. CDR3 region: CASSLGGQPQETQYF. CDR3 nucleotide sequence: TGTGCCAGCAGCTTAGGAGGACAGCCGCAAGAGACCCAGTACTTC.

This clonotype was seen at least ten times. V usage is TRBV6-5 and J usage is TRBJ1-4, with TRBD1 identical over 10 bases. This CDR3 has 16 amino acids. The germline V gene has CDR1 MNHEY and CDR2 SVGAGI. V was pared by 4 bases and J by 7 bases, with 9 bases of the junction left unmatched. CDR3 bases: TGTGCCAGCAGTTCCCCGGCCGGGACAGGGGTTGAAAAACTGTTTTTT. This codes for CASSSPAGTGVEKLFF.

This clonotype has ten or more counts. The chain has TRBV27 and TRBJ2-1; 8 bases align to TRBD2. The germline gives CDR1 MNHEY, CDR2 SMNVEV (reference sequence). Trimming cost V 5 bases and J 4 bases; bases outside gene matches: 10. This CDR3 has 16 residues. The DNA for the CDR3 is TGTGCCAGCAGTCCCAGAGCGGGAGCGGGTTACAATGAGCAGTTCTTC. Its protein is CASSPRAGAGYNEQFF.

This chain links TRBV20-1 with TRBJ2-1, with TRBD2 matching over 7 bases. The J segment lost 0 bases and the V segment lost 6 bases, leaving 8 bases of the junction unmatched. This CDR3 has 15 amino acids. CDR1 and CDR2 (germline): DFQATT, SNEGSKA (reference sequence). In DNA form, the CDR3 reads TGCAGTGCGAGATGGCGGGGGAGCTCCTACAATGAGCAGTTCTTC. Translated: CSARWRGSSYNEQFF.

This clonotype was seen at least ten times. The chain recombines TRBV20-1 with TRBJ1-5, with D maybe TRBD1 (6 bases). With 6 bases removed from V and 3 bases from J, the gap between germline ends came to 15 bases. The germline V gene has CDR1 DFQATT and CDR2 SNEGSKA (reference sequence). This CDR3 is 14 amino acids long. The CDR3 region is CSAPLGQNNQPQHF. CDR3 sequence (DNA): TGCAGTGCCCCCCTTGGACAGAACAATCAGCCCCAGCATTTT.

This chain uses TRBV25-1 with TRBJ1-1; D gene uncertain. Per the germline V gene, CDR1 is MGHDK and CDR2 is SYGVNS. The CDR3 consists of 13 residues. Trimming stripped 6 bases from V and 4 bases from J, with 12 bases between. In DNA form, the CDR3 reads TGTGCCAGCAGCCTCTCGAGTGGCACTGAAGCTTTCTTT. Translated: CASSLSSGTEAFF.

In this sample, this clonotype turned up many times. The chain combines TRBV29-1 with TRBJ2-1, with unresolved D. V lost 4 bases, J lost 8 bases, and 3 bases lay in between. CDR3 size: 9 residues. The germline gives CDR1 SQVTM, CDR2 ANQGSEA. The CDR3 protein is CSVGDEQFF. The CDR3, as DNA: TGCAGCGTTGGGGATGAGCAGTTCTTC.

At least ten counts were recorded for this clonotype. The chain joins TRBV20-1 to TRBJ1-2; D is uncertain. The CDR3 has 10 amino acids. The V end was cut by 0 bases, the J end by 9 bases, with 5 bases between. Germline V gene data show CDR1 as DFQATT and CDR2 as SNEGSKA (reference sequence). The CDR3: CSAREGSYTF. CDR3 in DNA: TGCAGTGCTAGAGAAGGGAGCTACACCTTC.

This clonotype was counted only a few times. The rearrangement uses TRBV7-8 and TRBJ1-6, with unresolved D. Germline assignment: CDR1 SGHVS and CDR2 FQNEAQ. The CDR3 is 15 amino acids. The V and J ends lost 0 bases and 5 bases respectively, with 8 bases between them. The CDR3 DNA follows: TGTGCCAGCAGCTTAGCTGGGGATCATAATTCACCCCTCCACTTT. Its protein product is CASSLAGDHNSPLHF.

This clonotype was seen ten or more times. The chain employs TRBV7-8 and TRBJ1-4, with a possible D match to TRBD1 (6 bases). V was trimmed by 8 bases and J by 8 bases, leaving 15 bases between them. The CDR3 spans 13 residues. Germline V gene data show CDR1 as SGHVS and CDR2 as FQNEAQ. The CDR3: CASGGGRGEKLFF. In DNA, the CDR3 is TGTGCCAGCGGGGGGGGGCGAGGAGAAAAACTGTTTTTT.

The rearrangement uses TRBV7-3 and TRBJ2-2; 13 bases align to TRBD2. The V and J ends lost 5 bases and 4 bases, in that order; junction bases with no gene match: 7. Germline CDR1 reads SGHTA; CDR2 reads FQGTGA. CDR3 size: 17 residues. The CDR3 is CASSPGTSGVTTGELFF. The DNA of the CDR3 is TGTGCCAGCAGCCCCGGGACTAGCGGGGTCACCACCGGGGAGCTGTTTTTT.

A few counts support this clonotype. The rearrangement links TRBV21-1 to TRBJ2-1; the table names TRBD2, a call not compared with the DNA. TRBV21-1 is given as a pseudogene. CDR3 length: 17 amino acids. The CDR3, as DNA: TGTGCCAGCAGCAACCCGGCGACTAGCGGGCCCTACAATGAGCAGTTCTTC. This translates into CASSNPATSGPYNEQFF.

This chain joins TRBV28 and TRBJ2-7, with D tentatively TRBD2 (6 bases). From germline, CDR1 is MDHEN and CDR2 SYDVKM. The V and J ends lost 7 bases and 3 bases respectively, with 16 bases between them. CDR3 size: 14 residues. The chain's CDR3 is CASKRPVSGYEQYF. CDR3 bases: TGTGCCAGCAAGCGGCCCGTTAGCGGCTACGAGCAGTACTTC.

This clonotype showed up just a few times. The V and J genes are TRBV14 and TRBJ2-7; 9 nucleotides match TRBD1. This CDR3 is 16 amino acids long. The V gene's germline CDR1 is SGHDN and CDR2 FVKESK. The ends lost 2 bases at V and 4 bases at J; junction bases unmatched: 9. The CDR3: CASSQRRGTGSYEQYF. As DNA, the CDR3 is TGTGCCAGCAGCCAAAGACGGGGGACAGGGTCGTACGAGCAGTACTTC.

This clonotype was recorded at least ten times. CDR3 in amino acids: CASSRDREQETQYF. The CDR3 DNA reads as TGTGCCAGCAGTCGGGACAGGGAACAAGAGACCCAGTACTTC. The V call is TRBV7-9, the J call TRBJ2-5; 9 nucleotides line up with TRBD1. In germline, CDR1 is SEHNR, CDR2 FQNEAQ (reference sequence). Trimming cost V 6 bases and J 2 bases; bases outside gene matches: 4. There are 14 residues in the CDR3.

The CDR3 coding sequence is TGTGCCAGCAGTGCTCTAGCGGGTTGGTCCTACGAGCAGTACTTC. The encoded protein is CASSALAGWSYEQYF. J is TRBJ2-7 and V is TRBV6-2 or TRBV6-3; 8 bases are shared with TRBD2. V was pared by 5 bases and J by 1 base, with 7 bases of the junction left unmatched. CDR1 is MNHEY and CDR2 is SVGEGT in the germline V gene. CDR3 size: 15 residues.

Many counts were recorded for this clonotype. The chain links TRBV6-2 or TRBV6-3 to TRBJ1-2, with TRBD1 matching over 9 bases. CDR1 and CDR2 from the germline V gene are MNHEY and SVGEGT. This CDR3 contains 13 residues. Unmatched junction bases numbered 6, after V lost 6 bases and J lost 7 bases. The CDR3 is CASRTGQGSGYTF. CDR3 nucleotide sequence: TGTGCCAGCAGAACGGGACAGGGAAGTGGCTACACCTTC.

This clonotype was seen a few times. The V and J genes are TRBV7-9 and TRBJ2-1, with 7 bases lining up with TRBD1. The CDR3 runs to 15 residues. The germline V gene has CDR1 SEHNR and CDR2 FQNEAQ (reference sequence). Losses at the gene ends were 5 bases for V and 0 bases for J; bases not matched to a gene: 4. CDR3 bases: TGTGCCAGCAGCGAGGGGGCTCTCTCCTACAATGAGCAGTTCTTC. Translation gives CASSEGALSYNEQFF.